Shown below are 10 T cell receptor beta chains from a single sample sequenced in a study of radiation and T cells in renal cell carcinoma. The sample's time point: blood 2 weeks post-SBRT. This sample's treatment: 15 Gy SBRT to primary tumor, nephrectomy 4 weeks later. Profiled with immunoSEQ multiplex PCR; TCRdb holds only in-frame clones, not every one. The table lists some 75,000 clones, 82% of them singletons. The sample consisted of blood, taken from a patient whose treatment included radiotherapy and nephrectomy. Receptors were obtained from a man aged 55 to 70 with renal cell carcinoma.

The CDR3, as DNA: TGTGCCGCCCGGGACCACAACAACGCCGAGCAGTACTTC. Translated, it gives CAARDHNNAEQYF. The chain joins TRBV19 to TRBJ2-7, with D perhaps assigned TRBD1 or TRBD2 (5 bases each). Germline lookup yields CDR1 LNHDA and CDR2 SQIVND (reference sequence). The CDR3 length is 13 residues. V was shortened by 11 bases and J by 6 bases, with 20 bases between the two germline ends.

The CDR3 loop reads CASSGRLSRSTDTQYF. CDR3 nucleotide sequence: TGTGCCAGCAGCGGTAGACTCTCTCGGAGCACAGATACGCAGTATTTT. The V gene is TRBV7-2, the J gene TRBJ2-3; D unresolved. Germline V CDR1 and CDR2: SGHTA, FQGNSA. The CDR3 totals 16 residues. V gave up 5 bases and J gave up 0 bases, with 15 bases separating them.

The chain links TRBV11-3 to TRBJ1-3; D uncertain. The CDR3 runs to 15 residues. V lost 5 bases to trimming and J lost 2 bases, with 13 bases between them. CDR1 is SGHNT and CDR2 is YENEEA in the germline V gene. The CDR3 DNA sequence: TGTGCCAGCAGCCCCTCGGGCCTACCTGGAAACACCATATATTTT. Residues: CASSPSGLPGNTIYF.

The chain carries TRBV18 and TRBJ2-7; 9 bases are a match to TRBD1. The CDR3 has 17 residues. From germline, CDR1 is KGHSH and CDR2 LQKENI. V lost 3 bases and J lost 1; bases outside the gene matches: 10. CDR3 residues: CASSPRNPGTGSYEQYF. The CDR3 bases are TGTGCCAGCTCACCGCGGAACCCCGGGACAGGGTCCTACGAGCAGTACTTC.

The chain joins TRBV11-2 to TRBJ1-1; a possible D gene is TRBD1 (5 bases). Per the germline V gene, CDR1 is SGHAT and CDR2 is FQNNGV. The V end lost 5 bases, the J end lost 4 bases, and 14 bases lay between the germline ends. This CDR3 has 14 amino acids. This chain's CDR3 is CASSQEGSSTEAFF. CDR3 in DNA: TGTGCCAGCAGCCAAGAGGGGAGTAGCACTGAAGCTTTCTTT.

This clone was seen only once. A junction end diverges from the germline sequence, so it may reflect a read error. The chain couples TRBV4-1 to TRBJ2-7; a possible D gene is TRBD1 (5 bases). The CDR3 totals 15 residues. Germline-derived CDR1 and CDR2 are MGHRA and YSYEKL. CDR3 residues: CASRQDPRASSEQYF. CDR3 coding DNA: TGCGCCAGCAGACAAGACCCCAGGGCCTCCTCCGAGCAGTACTTC.

The rearrangement links TRBV5-1 to TRBJ2-4; TRBD1 agrees at 7 bases. Germline V gives CDR1 SGHRS, CDR2 YFSETQ. Losses at the gene ends were 4 bases for V and 2 bases for J; bases not matched to a gene: 12. The CDR3 contains 17 residues. The CDR3 loop is CASSNLGQLITKNIQYF. Written as DNA, the CDR3 is TGCGCCAGCAGCAACCTGGGACAGCTAATTACCAAAAACATTCAGTACTTC.

The gene calls are TRBV30 and TRBJ1-3, with D possibly being TRBD1 (5 bases). CDR1 is GTSNPN, CDR2 SVGIG, per germline (reference sequence). This CDR3 is built from 14 residues. Deletions cut 5 bases from V and 2 bases from J, with 13 bases between. For the CDR3, the DNA is TGTGCCTGGGCCGCTGGGGCGCCTGGAAACACCATATATTTT. Translated: CAWAAGAPGNTIYF.

The chain joins TRBV27 to TRBJ1-5; D call uncertain. From germline, CDR1 is MNHEY and CDR2 SMNVEV (reference sequence). V was clipped by 3 bases and J by 0 bases, with 9 bases between them. The CDR3 is made up of 15 amino acids. The CDR3 DNA reads TGTGCCAGCAGTTTTAGGGCGTATAGCAATCAGCCCCAGCATTTT. Encoded protein: CASSFRAYSNQPQHF.

This clone was seen a few times. The chain employs TRBV5-1 and TRBJ1-1, with D tentatively TRBD1 (5 bases). Germline CDR1 reads SGHRS; CDR2 reads YFSETQ. V lost 5 bases and J lost 6, with 17 bases in between. This CDR3 contains 14 residues. CDR3 protein: CASSLLTGSAEAFF. The CDR3 nucleotides are TGCGCCAGCAGTCTACTTACAGGTTCGGCTGAAGCTTTCTTT.